The next 9 T cell receptor beta chains were all read from a single sample in a study of cytomegalovirus exposure and HLA in healthy donors. The study ran its PCR with 60 Vbeta and 13 Jbeta primers. Some clones are missing from TCRdb's copy, which holds only in-frame ones; the method was immunoSEQ multiplex PCR. The data show some 130,000 clones, 70% to 85% seen once. The sequenced material came from PBMCs. The receptors originated from a man aged 50-59 years in good health and CMV-seronegative.

This chain uses TRBV30 with TRBJ1-1; D uncertain. CDR1 and CDR2 (germline): GTSNPN, SVGIG (reference sequence). CDR3 length: 15 residues. V lost 5 bases and J 0 bases, leaving 16 bases between the germline ends. The CDR3, as DNA: TGTGCCTGGGCGCGGCCCGGCCATATGAACACTGAAGCTTTCTTT. As protein: CAWARPGHMNTEAFF. Supplemented by reference TRBV30 and TRBJ1-1, the full variable domain reads SQTIHQWPATLVQPVGSPLSLECTVEGTSNPNLYWYRQAAGRGLQLLFYSVGIGQISSEVPQNLSASRPQDRQFILSSKKLLLSDSGFYLCAWARPGHMNTEAFFGQGTRLTVV.

In DNA, the CDR3 is TGTGCCAGCAGCCAGACCTTGGTTGGGCGGGCCTACGAGCAGTACTTC. This sequence encodes CASSQTLVGRAYEQYF. V and J are TRBV4-2 and TRBJ2-7; D might be TRBD2 (5 bases). Trimming removed 3 bases from V and 2 bases from J, with 17 bases in between. CDR1 and CDR2 from the germline V gene are LGHNA and YNFKEQ. This CDR3 is built from 16 residues.

The V call is TRBV6-5, the J call TRBJ2-7, with a tentative D call TRBD2 (7 bases). V shed 8 bases and J shed 4 bases, with 21 bases lying between them. There are 15 residues in the CDR3. From germline, CDR1 is MNHEY and CDR2 SVGAGI. The CDR3 protein is CASARDKSGAYEQYF. CDR3 DNA: TGTGCCAGCGCCAGGGACAAAAGCGGGGCATACGAGCAGTACTTC.

The J gene is TRBJ2-3, the V gene TRBV9; D uncertain. CDR3 length: 14 amino acids. Trimming removed 0 bases from V and 0 bases from J, with 5 bases in between. Germline CDR1 SGDLS, CDR2 YYNGEE. The CDR3 loop is CASSVGTSTDTQYF. The CDR3 DNA reads TGTGCCAGCAGCGTAGGTACAAGCACAGATACGCAGTATTTT.

The V gene is TRBV7-6, the J gene TRBJ2-7; D not certain. The germline V gene encodes CDR1 SGHVS and CDR2 FNYEAQ. There are 13 residues in the CDR3. The germline V and J ends were trimmed by 1 base and 6 bases, with 10 bases remaining between them. The CDR3 coding sequence is TGTGCCAGCAGCTTAGGTCTATTCTCCGAGCAGTACTTC. This codes for CASSLGLFSEQYF.

The chain uses TRBV11-2 and TRBJ2-7, with 11 bases identical to TRBD1. V lost 3 bases, J lost 3 bases, and 4 bases stayed unmatched. Germline-derived CDR1 and CDR2 are SGHAT and FQNNGV. The CDR3 totals 15 residues. CDR3 bases: TGTGCCAGCAGCTTTGGACAGGGGGCCCACTACGAGCAGTACTTC. Translating gives CASSFGQGAHYEQYF.

Regarding this clone: A read error may account for a junction end that differs from germline. V is TRBV7-7 and J is TRBJ2-1; 12 bases are a match to TRBD2. This CDR3 contains 15 residues. Germline lookup yields CDR1 SSHAT and CDR2 FNYEAQ (reference sequence). The CDR3 coding sequence is TGTGCTAGCAGCCCCCGACTAGCGGGGGACAATGAGCAGTTCTTC. Translating gives CASSPRLAGDNEQFF.

The chain carries TRBV2 and TRBJ1-1; a possible D gene is TRBD1 (6 bases). Trimming shortened V by 6 bases and J by 7 bases, and 18 bases separated the two germline ends. CDR3 length equals 14 residues. Germline loops: CDR1 SNHLY, CDR2 FYNNEI. This CDR3 reads CASRKGLDSGEAFF. CDR3 bases: TGTGCCAGCAGAAAAGGGTTGGACAGCGGTGAAGCTTTCTTT.

The chain has TRBV7-2 and TRBJ1-6, with D unresolved. The CDR3 has 15 amino acids. The germline V gene encodes CDR1 SGHTA and CDR2 FQGNSA. V lost 5 bases, J lost 7 bases, and 15 bases lay in between. As DNA, the CDR3 is TGTGCCAGCAGCCAGCCGGGAACGGCCAATTCACCCCTCCACTTT. Translated, it gives CASSQPGTANSPLHF.